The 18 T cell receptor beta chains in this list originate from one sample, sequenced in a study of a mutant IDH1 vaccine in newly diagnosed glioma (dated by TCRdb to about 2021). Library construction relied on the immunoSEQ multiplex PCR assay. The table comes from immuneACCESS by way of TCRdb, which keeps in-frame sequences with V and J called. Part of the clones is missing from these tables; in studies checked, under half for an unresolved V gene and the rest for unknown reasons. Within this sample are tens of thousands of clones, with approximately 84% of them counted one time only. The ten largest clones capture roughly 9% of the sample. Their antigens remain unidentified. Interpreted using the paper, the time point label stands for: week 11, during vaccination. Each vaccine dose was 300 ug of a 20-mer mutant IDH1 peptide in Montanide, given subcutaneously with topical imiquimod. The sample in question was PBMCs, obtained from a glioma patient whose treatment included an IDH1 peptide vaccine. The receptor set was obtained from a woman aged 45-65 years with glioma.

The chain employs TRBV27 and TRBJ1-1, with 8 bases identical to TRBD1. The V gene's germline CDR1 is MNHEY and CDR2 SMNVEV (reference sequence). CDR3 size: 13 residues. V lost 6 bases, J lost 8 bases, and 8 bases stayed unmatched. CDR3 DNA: TGTGCCAGCAGGTTAAGGGGACAGGACGAAGCTTTCTTT. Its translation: CASRLRGQDEAFF.

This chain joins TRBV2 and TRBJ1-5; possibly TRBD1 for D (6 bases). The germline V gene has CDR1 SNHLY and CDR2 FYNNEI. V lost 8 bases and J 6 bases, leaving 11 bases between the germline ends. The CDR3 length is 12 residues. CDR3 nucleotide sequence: TGTGCCAGCTCGAGGGACATTCAGCCCCAGCATTTT. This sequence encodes CASSRDIQPQHF.

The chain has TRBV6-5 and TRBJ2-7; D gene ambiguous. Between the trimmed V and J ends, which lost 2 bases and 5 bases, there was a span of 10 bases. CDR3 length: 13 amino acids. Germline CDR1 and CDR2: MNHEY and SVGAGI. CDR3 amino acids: CASSYTVRDEQYF. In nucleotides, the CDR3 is TGTGCCAGCAGTTACACCGTAAGAGACGAGCAGTACTTC.

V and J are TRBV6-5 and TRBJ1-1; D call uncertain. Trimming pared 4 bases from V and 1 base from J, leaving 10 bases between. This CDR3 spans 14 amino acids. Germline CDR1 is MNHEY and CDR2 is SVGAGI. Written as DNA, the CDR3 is TGTGCCAGCAGTTCTCGCCTAGGGAACACTGAAGCTTTCTTT. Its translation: CASSSRLGNTEAFF.

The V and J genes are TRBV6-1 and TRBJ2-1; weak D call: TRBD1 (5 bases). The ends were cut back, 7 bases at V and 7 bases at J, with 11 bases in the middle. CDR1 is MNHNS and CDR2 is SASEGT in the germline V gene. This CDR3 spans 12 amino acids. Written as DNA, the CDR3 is TGTGCCAGCAATCAAAGGACAAATGAGCAGTTCTTC. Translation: CASNQRTNEQFF.

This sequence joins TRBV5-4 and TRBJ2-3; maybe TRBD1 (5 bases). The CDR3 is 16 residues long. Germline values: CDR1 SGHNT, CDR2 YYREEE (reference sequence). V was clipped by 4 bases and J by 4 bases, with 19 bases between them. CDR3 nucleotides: TGTGCCAGCAGCCCAAGCCTGGGCAGGGAATCAGATACGCAGTATTTT. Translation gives CASSPSLGRESDTQYF.

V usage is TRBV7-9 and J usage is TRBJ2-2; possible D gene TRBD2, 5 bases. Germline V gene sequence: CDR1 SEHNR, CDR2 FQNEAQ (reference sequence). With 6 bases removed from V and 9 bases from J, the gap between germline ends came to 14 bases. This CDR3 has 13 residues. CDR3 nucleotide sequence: TGTGCCAGCAGGGAACCACGGGATAGGGAGCTGTTTTTT. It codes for CASREPRDRELFF.

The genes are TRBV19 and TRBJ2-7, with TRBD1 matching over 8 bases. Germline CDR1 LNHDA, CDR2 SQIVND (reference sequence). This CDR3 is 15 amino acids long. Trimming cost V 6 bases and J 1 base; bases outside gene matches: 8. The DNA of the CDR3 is TGTGCCAGTAGCCCTGGGACAGGACGGTCCTACGAGCAGTACTTC. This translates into CASSPGTGRSYEQYF.

The CDR3 protein is CAISSDSGNSPLHF. The CDR3 DNA reads as TGTGCCATCAGCTCGGACAGCGGAAATTCACCCCTCCACTTT. V is TRBV10-3 and J is TRBJ1-6; tentative D call: TRBD1 (6 bases). Germline V gene sequence: CDR1 ENHRY, CDR2 SYGVKD. Trimming left V 6 bases short and J 7 bases short, with 13 bases between. The CDR3 totals 14 residues.

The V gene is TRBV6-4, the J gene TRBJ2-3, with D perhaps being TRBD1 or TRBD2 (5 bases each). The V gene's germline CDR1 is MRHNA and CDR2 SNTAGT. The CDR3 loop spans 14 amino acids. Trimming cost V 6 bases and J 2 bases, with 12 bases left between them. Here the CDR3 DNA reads TGTGCCAGCAGCGAAAGGGGAGACACAGATACGCAGTATTTT. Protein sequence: CASSERGDTDTQYF.

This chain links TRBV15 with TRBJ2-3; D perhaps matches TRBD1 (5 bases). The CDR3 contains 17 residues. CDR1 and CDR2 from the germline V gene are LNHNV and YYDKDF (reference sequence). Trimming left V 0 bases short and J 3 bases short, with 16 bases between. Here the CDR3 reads CATSRDLQAATTDTQYF. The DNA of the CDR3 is TGTGCCACCAGCAGAGATCTACAGGCCGCGACAACAGATACGCAGTATTTT.

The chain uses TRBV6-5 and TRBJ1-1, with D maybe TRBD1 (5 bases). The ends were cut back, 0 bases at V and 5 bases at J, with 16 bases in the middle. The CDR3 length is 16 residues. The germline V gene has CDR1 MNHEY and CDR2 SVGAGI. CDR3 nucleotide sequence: TGTGCCAGCAGTTACTCGGGTGTCGGGGGTGGGACTGAAGCTTTCTTT. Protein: CASSYSGVGGGTEAFF.

As DNA, the CDR3 is TGCGCCAGCAGCCAAGAAACAGGGGAAAAACTGTTTTTT. Translated, it gives CASSQETGEKLFF. This chain connects TRBV4-3 to TRBJ1-4, with D maybe TRBD1 (6 bases). The V gene's germline CDR1 is LGHNA and CDR2 YSLEER. This CDR3 contains 13 residues. Trimming shortened V by 0 bases and J by 8 bases, and 7 bases separated the two germline ends.

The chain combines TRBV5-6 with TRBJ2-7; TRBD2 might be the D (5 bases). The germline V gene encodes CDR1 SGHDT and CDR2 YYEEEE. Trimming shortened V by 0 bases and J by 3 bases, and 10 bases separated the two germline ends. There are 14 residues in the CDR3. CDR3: CASSLAPTSYEQYF. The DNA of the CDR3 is TGTGCCAGCAGCTTGGCCCCAACTAGCTACGAGCAGTACTTC.

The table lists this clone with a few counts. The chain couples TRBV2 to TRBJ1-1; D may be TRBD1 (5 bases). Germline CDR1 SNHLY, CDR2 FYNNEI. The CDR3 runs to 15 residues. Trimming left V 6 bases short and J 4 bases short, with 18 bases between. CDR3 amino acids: CASRGVGRGGTEAFF. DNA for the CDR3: TGTGCCAGCAGGGGGGTGGGAAGGGGAGGCACTGAAGCTTTCTTT.

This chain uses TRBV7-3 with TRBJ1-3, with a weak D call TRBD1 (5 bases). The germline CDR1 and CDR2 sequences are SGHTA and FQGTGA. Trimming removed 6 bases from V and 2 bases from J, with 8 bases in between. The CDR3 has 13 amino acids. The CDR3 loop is CASSRGTGNTIYF. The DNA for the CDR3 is TGTGCCAGCAGTAGGGGTACTGGAAACACCATATATTTT.

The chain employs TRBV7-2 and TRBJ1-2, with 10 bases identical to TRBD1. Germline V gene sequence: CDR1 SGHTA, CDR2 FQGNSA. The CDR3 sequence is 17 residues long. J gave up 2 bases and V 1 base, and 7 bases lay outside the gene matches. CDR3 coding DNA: TGTGCCAGCAGCTTAGGGGGGACAGGGGAGAAAAACTATGGCTACACCTTC. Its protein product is CASSLGGTGEKNYGYTF.

Here the CDR3 DNA reads TGCAGCGTGCGACGGACCCTCAATGAGCAGTTCTTC. Its translation is CSVRRTLNEQFF. The chain has TRBV29-1 and TRBJ2-1; no definite D call. The CDR3 spans 12 residues. V was clipped by 6 bases and J by 6 bases, with 12 bases between them. Germline V lookup: CDR1 SQVTM, CDR2 ANQGSEA.